The sequence of this TCR beta chain was determined in a study of tumor-infiltrating lymphocytes in localized non-small cell lung cancer. Across the whole study: Some samples were collected after neoadjuvant chemotherapy; smokers, never-smokers and several histologies were included.

Generated by immunoSEQ multiplex PCR, the TCRdb table keeps only in-frame clones and is missing some. The data contain about 24,000 clones, 50% to 70% of them singletons. Trimming shortened V by 3 bases and J by 3 bases, and 12 bases separated the two germline ends. The CDR3 consists of 14 residues. The germline V gene has CDR1 SGHRS and CDR2 YFSETQ. The sequenced sample was lung tumor tissue. This TCR derives from a human donor with non-small cell lung cancer. This chain joins TRBV5-1 and TRBJ1-1; weak D call: TRBD1 (5 bases). This chain's CDR3 is CASSSGGIDTEAFF. The CDR3 DNA reads TGCGCCAGCAGCTCCGGGGGGATCGACACTGAAGCTTTCTTT.